This T cell receptor beta chain was profiled in a study of vaccination effects on CD4 cells after COVID-19. The repertoire was sequenced with immunoSEQ multiplex PCR; TCRdb's copy has only in-frame clones and lacks some. Here the sample spans over 60,000 clones, roughly 76% being singletons. Sequencing in the ViraFEST assay came after antigen-specific CD4+ T cells had been expanded with viral peptide pools, which were used to stimulate PBMC. Cultured cells yielded isolated CD4+ T cells after 10 days. Vaccinees lacked prior SARS-CoV-2 infection and tested negative for nucleocapsid antibodies. On day 3 and again on day 7, half the medium was replaced with IL-2 medium. Per the germline V gene, CDR1 is SGDLS and CDR2 is YYNGEE. V was pared by 4 bases and J by 2 bases, with 13 bases between. There are 15 residues in the CDR3. This clone was detected a few times. Antigen unknown.

The receptor comes from a human donor who received a COVID-19 vaccine. This specimen consisted of CD4+ T cells from PBMCs cultured with HCoV-NL63 spike peptides, obtained before COVID-19 vaccination. The V gene is TRBV9, the J gene TRBJ1-5; D ambiguous. CDR3 loop: CASSPQPGGNQPQHF. CDR3 DNA: TGTGCCAGCAGCCCCCAACCTGGGGGCAATCAGCCCCAGCATTTT.